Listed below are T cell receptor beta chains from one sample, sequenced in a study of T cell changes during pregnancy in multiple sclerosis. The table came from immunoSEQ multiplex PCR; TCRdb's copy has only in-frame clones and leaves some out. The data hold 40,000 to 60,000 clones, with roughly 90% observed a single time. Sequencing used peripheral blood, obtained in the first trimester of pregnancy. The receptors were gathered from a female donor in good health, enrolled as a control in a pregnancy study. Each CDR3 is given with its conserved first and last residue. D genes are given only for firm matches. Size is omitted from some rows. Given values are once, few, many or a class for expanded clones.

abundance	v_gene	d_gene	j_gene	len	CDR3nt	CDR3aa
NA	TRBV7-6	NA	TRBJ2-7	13	TGTGCCAGCAGCTTAGTTCAGACCTACGAGCAGTACTTC	CASSLVQTYEQYF
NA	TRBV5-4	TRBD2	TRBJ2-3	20	TGTGCCAGCAGCTTTGTGGGTGCGGGAGAACTTTCGGGGACCACAGATACGCAGTATTTT	CASSFVGAGELSGTTDTQYF
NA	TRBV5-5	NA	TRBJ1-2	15	TGTGCCAGCAGCCGACGTCGGACAGACAACTATGGCTACACCTTC	CASSRRRTDNYGYTF
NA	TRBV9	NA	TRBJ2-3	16	TGTGCCAGCAGCGTAGCTGACGGCGGCTACACAGATACGCAGTATTTT	CASSVADGGYTDTQYF
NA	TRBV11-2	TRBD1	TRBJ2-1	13	TGTGCCAGCAGCTGGGGACAGGACAATGAGCAGTTCTTC	CASSWGQDNEQFF
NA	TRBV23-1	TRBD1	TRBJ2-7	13	TGCGCCAAGAACCGGGACAGCACCTACGAGCAGTACTTC	CAKNRDSTYEQYF
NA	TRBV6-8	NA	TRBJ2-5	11	TGTGCCAGCAGTCCCTACCGGACCCAGTACTTC	CASSPYRTQYF
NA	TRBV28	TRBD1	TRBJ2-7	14	TGTGCCAGCAGCCTTACCGGGACAGGGGGCGGGCAGTACTTC	CASSLTGTGGGQYF
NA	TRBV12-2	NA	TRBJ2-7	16	TGTGCAAGTCGCTTAGTCTATCACGAGGTCTCCTACGAGCAGTACTTC	CASRLVYHEVSYEQYF
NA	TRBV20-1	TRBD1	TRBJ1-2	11	TGCAGTGCTTTCCCAGGGGGGGGCTACACCTTC	CSAFPGGGYTF
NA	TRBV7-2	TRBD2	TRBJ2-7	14	TGTGCCAGCACCCGACTAGCGGGAGTCTACGAGCAGTACTTC	CASTRLAGVYEQYF
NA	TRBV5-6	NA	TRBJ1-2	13	TGTGCCAGCAGCTTCCGGCAGGGCTATGGCTACACCTTC	CASSFRQGYGYTF
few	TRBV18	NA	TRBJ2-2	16	TGTGCCAGCTCACGGACACCCCTCGCGAACACCGGGGAGCTGTTTTTT	CASSRTPLANTGELFF
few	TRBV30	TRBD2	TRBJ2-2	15	TGTGCCTGGAGTGTAGCGGGGGGGCACACCGGGGAGCTGTTTTTT	CAWSVAGGHTGELFF
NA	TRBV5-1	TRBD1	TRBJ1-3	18	TGCGCCAGCAGCTTGGGGACAGGTTTCCAGAGCTCTGGAAACACCATATATTTT	CASSLGTGFQSSGNTIYF
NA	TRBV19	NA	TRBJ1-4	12	TGTGCCAGCCGACAGGACTTCGAAAAACTGTTTTTT	CASRQDFEKLFF
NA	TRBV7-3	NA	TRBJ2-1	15	TGTGCCAGCAGCTTTGGGCTTACAGGGAGAGATGAGCAGTTCTTC	CASSFGLTGRDEQFF
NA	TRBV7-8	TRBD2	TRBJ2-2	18	TGTGCCAGCAGCTACCGCCTAGCGGGGGCCCAGAACACCGGGGAGCTGTTTTTT	CASSYRLAGAQNTGELFF